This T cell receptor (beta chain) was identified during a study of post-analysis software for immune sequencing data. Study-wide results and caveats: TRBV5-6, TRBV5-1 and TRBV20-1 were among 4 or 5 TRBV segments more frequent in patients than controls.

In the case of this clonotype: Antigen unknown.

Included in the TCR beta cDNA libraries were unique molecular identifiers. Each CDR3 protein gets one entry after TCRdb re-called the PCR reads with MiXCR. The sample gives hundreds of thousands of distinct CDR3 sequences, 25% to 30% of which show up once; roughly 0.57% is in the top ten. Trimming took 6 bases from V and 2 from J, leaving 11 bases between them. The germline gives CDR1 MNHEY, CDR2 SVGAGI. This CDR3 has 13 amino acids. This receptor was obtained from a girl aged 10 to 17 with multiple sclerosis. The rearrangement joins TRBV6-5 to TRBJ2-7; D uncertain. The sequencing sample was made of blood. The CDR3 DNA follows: TGTGCCAGCAGGTACACGGAGACCTACGAGCAGTACTTC. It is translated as CASRYTETYEQYF.